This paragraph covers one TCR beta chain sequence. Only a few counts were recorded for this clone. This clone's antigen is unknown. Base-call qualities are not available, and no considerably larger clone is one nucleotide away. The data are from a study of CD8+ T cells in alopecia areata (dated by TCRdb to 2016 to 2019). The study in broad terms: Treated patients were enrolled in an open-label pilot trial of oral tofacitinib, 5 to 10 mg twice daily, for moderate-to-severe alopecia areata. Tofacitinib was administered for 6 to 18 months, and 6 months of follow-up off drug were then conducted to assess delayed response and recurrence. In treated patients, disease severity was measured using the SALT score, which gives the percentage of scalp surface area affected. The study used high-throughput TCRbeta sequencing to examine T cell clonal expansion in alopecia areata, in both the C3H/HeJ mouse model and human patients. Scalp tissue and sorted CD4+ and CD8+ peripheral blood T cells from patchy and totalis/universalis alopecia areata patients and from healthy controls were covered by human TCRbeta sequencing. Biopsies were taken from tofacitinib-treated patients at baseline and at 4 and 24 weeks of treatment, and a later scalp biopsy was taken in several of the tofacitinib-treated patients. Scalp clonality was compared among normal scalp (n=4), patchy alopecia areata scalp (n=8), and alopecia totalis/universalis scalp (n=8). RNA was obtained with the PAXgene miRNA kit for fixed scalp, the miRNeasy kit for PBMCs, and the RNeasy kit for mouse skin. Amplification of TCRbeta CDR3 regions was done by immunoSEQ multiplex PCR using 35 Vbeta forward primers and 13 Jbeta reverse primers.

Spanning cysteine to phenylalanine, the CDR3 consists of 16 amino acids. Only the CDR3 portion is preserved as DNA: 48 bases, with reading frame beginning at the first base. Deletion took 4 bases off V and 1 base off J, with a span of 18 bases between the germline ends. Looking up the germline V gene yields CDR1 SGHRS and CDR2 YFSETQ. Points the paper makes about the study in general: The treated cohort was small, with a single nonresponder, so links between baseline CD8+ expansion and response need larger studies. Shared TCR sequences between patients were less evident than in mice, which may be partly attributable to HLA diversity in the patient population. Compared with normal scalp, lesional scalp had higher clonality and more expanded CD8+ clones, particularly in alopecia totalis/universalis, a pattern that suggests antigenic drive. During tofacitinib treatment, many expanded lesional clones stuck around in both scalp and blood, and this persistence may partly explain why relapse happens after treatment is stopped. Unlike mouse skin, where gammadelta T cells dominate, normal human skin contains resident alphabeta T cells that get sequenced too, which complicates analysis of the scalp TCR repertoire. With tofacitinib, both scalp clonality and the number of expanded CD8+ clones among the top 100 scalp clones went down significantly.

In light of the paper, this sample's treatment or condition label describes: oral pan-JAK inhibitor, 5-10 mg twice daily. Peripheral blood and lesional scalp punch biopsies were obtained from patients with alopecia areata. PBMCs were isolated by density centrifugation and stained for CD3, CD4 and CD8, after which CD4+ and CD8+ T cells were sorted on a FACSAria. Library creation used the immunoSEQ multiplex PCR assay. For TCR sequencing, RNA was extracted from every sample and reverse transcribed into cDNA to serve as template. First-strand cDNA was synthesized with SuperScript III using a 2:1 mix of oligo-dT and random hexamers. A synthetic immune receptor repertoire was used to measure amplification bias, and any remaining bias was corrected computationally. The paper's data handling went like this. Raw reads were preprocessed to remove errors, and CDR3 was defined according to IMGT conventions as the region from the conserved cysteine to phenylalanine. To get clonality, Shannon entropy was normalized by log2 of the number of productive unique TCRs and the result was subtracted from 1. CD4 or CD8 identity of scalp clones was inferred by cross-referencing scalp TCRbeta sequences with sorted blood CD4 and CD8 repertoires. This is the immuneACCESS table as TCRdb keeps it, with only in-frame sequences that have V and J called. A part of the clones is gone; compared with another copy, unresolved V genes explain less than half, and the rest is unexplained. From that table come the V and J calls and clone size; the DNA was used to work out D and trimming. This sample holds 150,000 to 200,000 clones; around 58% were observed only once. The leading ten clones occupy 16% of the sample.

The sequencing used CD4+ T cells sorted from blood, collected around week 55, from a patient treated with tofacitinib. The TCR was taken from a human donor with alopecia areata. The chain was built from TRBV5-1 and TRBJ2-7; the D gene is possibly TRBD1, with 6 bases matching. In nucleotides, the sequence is TGCGCCAGCAGCGAAGACTTCGGGACAAGTTCCTACGAGCAGTACTTC. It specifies CASSEDFGTSSYEQYF.